This TCR beta chain was profiled in a study of shared clonotypes between healthy human individuals. Study information: Each donor's CD4 naive and CD4 memory cells filled three plates apiece, CD8 naive two, and CD8 memory one. Overall study findings and caveats: Investigators expected sequencing depth to affect clonotype sharing among donors.

As regards this clone: Its antigen is undetermined.

The table came from immunoSEQ multiplex PCR; TCRdb's copy has only in-frame clones and leaves some out. The table lists about 820,000 clones, 85% to 95% of them singletons. Positive CCR7 selection of CD45RO-negative cells yielded the naive CD8 cells, and terminally differentiated effector memory CD45RA+ cells were excluded. V lost 5 bases and J lost 4, with 11 bases in between. CDR1 is MGHDK, CDR2 SYGVNS, per germline. This CDR3 contains 13 residues. This clonotype was sampled from a man aged 25-45 years in good health. This chain uses TRBV25-1 with TRBJ1-2; no firm D call. Input material: naive CD8+ T cells sorted from blood. CDR3 in DNA: TGTGCCAGCAGTACGGCCGGTACCTATGGCTACACCTTC. Translation gives CASSTAGTYGYTF.